This T cell receptor (beta chain) was obtained from a study of blood T cell repertoires in COVID-19. TCRdb's copy holds only in-frame clones and misses some; the assay was immunoSEQ multiplex PCR. The sample holds about 240,000 clones, 82% seen once. The sequencing input was peripheral blood. This clonotype was obtained from a woman aged 80 or older with COVID-19, enrolled during active disease.

CDR3 loop: CASRSPGTGTRTEAFF. As DNA, the CDR3 is TGTGCAAGTCGCTCACCCGGGACAGGGACGAGGACTGAAGCTTTCTTT. The rearrangement uses TRBV12-2 and TRBJ1-1; the table's D gene call, TRBD1, was not cross checked with the DNA. TRBV12-2 is an annotated pseudogene. CDR3 length equals 16 residues.